The sequence of this T cell receptor (beta chain) was determined in a study of CD8+CD57+ T cells in acquired aplastic anemia. Across the study: Each DNA sample taken from sorted CD4+ and CD8+ cells came to about 3 ug on average. Study-wide findings and caveats: Twenty-nine sequences, all CD8+ CDR3, were shared between patients and controls.

Template material for TCR beta VDJ and CDR3 profiling consisted of genomic DNA. In TCRdb, the reads were re-called with MiXCR into one record per CDR3 protein. The sample has roughly 160,000 distinct CDR3 sequences, less than 60% seen once. Trimming shortened V by 3 bases and J by 0 bases, and 5 bases separated the two germline ends. This CDR3 is 13 amino acids long. All sequencing subjects had displayed CD8+CD57+ cell expansion on flow cytometry. All patients were therapy-naive when blood was sampled. There are many counts of this clonotype. Its matching antigen is unknown. J is TRBJ1-1 and V is TRBV12-3 or TRBV12-4; D gene ambiguous. This receptor was taken from a human donor with aplastic anemia. The specimen sequenced was sorted CD4+, CD8+, or CD8+CD57+ T cells (not recorded which) from PBMCs. In DNA, the CDR3 is TGTGCCAGCAGTTTTAACATGAACACTGAAGCTTTCTTT. This encodes CASSFNMNTEAFF.